The 28 T cell receptor beta chains in this list originate from one sample, sequenced in a study of blood T cell repertoires in COVID-19. Sequencing was performed with immunoSEQ multiplex PCR; in TCRdb, only in-frame clones are kept and a portion is missing. The data show more than 80,000 clones, with 71% seen just once and 0.9% held by the top ten. The sequencing input was peripheral blood. The receptors shown here come from a human donor with acute or convalescent COVID-19. The donor label of this sample is uncertain.

V usage is TRBV7-9 and J usage is TRBJ1-1; D gene uncertain. Germline loops: CDR1 SEHNR, CDR2 FQNEAQ (reference sequence). Trimming stripped 0 bases from V and 4 bases from J, with 6 bases between. The CDR3 covers 13 residues. CDR3 protein: CASSLAPGTEAFF. As DNA, the CDR3 is TGTGCCAGCAGCTTAGCGCCGGGCACTGAAGCTTTCTTT. Filled out from reference TRBV7-9 and TRBJ1-1, the complete variable domain reads DTGVSQNPRHKITKRGQNVTFRCDPISEHNRLYWYRQTLGQGPEFLTYFQNEAQLEKSRLLSDRFSAERPKGSFSTLEIQRTEQGDSAMYLCASSLAPGTEAFFGQGTRLTVV.

V is TRBV19 and J is TRBJ2-1; D ambiguous. The CDR3 has 12 residues. Germline V gives CDR1 LNHDA, CDR2 SQIVND (reference sequence). Trimming removed 7 bases at V and 5 bases at J, with 9 bases between. The CDR3: CASNVADNEQFF. Here the CDR3 DNA reads TGTGCCAGTAATGTCGCGGACAATGAGCAGTTCTTC.

V is TRBV5-1 and J is TRBJ2-2; D is perhaps TRBD1 (5 bases). CDR3 length: 14 residues. Per germline, CDR1 SGHRS and CDR2 YFSETQ. V was clipped by 4 bases and J by 2 bases, with 9 bases between them. CDR3 protein: CASSTTVNTGELFF. CDR3 nucleotide sequence: TGCGCCAGCAGCACGACAGTAAACACCGGGGAGCTGTTTTTT.

In its sample, this clone was seen once. This sequence joins TRBV30 and TRBJ2-2, with TRBD1 identical over 9 bases. Germline CDR1 and CDR2: GTSNPN and SVGIG (reference sequence). The V gene end was trimmed by 6 bases and the J gene end by 5 bases; junction bases not matched to a gene: 7. This CDR3 is built from 14 residues. CDR3 sequence reads: CACPGTGRTGELFF. In nucleotides, the CDR3 is TGTGCCTGTCCTGGGACAGGGCGGACCGGGGAGCTGTTTTTT.

The chain couples TRBV29-1 to TRBJ2-5, with 9 bases aligning to TRBD1. The germline V gene has CDR1 SQVTM and CDR2 ANQGSEA. V was pared by 6 bases and J by 5 bases, with 10 bases of the junction left unmatched. The CDR3 totals 14 residues. The CDR3 DNA reads as TGCAGCGTAGATCCGGGACAGGGAGGGGAGACCCAGTACTTC. It codes for CSVDPGQGGETQYF.

The genes are TRBV4-2 and TRBJ1-5; tentative D call: TRBD1 (6 bases). Trimming removed 0 bases from V and 1 base from J, with 7 bases in between. The CDR3 length is 15 residues. Germline V gene sequence: CDR1 LGHNA, CDR2 YNFKEQ. CDR3 sequence: CASSQDRGSNQPQHF. Written as DNA, the CDR3 is TGTGCCAGCAGCCAAGATAGGGGGAGCAATCAGCCCCAGCATTTT.

The V call is TRBV5-3, the J call TRBJ1-4; 7 bases align to TRBD1. TRBV5-3 is designated an ORF whose function remains uncertain. V dropped 0 bases and J dropped 8; count of bases not matched to a gene: 7. This CDR3 is built from 15 residues. In DNA form, the CDR3 reads TGTGCCAGAAGCTTGGTACAGGGGAAGAAGGAAAAACTGTTTTTT. Amino acid sequence: CARSLVQGKKEKLFF.

The gene calls are TRBV27 and TRBJ2-1, with TRBD1 matching 10 bases. Germline CDR1 reads MNHEY; CDR2 reads SMNVEV (reference sequence). The CDR3 sequence is 15 residues long. V shed 5 bases and J 7 bases; nucleotides not matched to a gene: 8. This CDR3 is CASSLGTGVRNEQFF. In DNA, the CDR3 is TGTGCCAGCAGTCTCGGGACAGGGGTCCGAAATGAGCAGTTCTTC.

This chain joins TRBV19 and TRBJ1-6; 7 positions match TRBD1. The CDR3 totals 14 residues. Germline CDR1 LNHDA, CDR2 SQIVND (reference sequence). The ends lost 5 bases at V and 5 bases at J; junction bases unmatched: 3. The CDR3 sequence: CASSRDSNNSPLHF. Here the CDR3 DNA reads TGTGCCAGTAGTCGGGACAGCAATAATTCACCCCTCCACTTT.

The table lists this clone with a count of one. The chain combines TRBV4-1 with TRBJ2-3; D is undetermined. Trimming cost V 3 bases and J 2 bases, with 12 bases left between them. Germline values: CDR1 MGHRA, CDR2 YSYEKL. The CDR3 is made up of 15 amino acids. The CDR3 spells CASSQESHTTDTQYF. The CDR3 DNA sequence: TGCGCCAGCAGCCAGGAGTCACATACCACAGATACGCAGTATTTT.

This rearrangement joins TRBV24-1 to TRBJ2-1, with TRBD1 matching 9 bases. Germline lookup yields CDR1 KGHDR and CDR2 SFDVKD. The CDR3 covers 16 residues. Trimming removed 4 bases from V and 7 bases from J; junction bases left unmatched: 10. The DNA for the CDR3 is TGTGCCACCAGTGACATGACAGGGGGAATTGGGAATGAGCAGTTCTTC. Translated, it gives CATSDMTGGIGNEQFF.

This chain connects TRBV12-3 or TRBV12-4 to TRBJ1-5; D perhaps matches TRBD1 (5 bases). V was cut by 7 bases and J by 5 bases, with 12 bases left in between. The length of the CDR3 is 13 residues. CDR3: CASTLGGDQPQHF. The CDR3 coding sequence is TGTGCCAGCACCCTGGGAGGGGATCAGCCCCAGCATTTT.

This sequence joins TRBV4-1 and TRBJ2-2, with a weak D call TRBD1 (5 bases). V shed 4 bases and J shed 2 bases, with 8 bases lying between them. The germline V gene encodes CDR1 MGHRA and CDR2 YSYEKL. The CDR3 contains 14 residues. CDR3 amino acids: CASSLGQNTGELFF. The CDR3 nucleotides read TGCGCCAGCAGCCTCGGACAAAACACCGGGGAGCTGTTTTTT.

The rearrangement links TRBV4-2 to TRBJ1-6; D ambiguous. The CDR3 is 13 residues long. Germline CDR1 reads LGHNA; CDR2 reads YNFKEQ. Trimming shortened V by 1 base and J by 10 bases, and 8 bases separated the two germline ends. The CDR3 DNA follows: TGTGCCAGCAGCCAAGGACGAGGATCACCCCTCCACTTT. Protein product: CASSQGRGSPLHF.

The rearrangement uses TRBV7-6 and TRBJ1-5, with 7 positions matching TRBD1. Losses at the gene ends were 5 bases for V and 0 bases for J; bases not matched to a gene: 10. This CDR3 is 17 amino acids long. Germline lookup yields CDR1 SGHVS and CDR2 FNYEAQ. CDR3 sequence: CASSPGQPHDSNQPQHF. The DNA for the CDR3 is TGTGCCAGCAGCCCGGGACAGCCACACGATAGCAATCAGCCCCAGCATTTT.

There are a few counts of this clone. The rearrangement uses TRBV3-1 (or the pseudogene TRBV3-2) and TRBJ1-2; 7 nucleotides match TRBD1. The trim removed 3 bases at V and 3 bases at J, leaving 19 bases unmatched. This CDR3 is 19 amino acids long. In germline, CDR1 is LGHDT, CDR2 YNNKEL (reference sequence). CDR3 coding DNA: TGTGCCAGCAGCCATTTGAAAGGACAGGAGACTGGAAACGACTATGGCTACACCTTC. It translates to CASSHLKGQETGNDYGYTF.

The CDR3 nucleotides read TGTGCCAGCAGCTTGAGTCTGGACTACTTGGAGCTGTTTTTT. Protein product: CASSLSLDYLELFF. This chain links TRBV11-2 with TRBJ2-2, with D possibly being TRBD2 (6 bases). Trimming stripped 3 bases from V and 10 bases from J, with 15 bases between. CDR1 SGHAT and CDR2 FQNNGV come from the germline V gene. CDR3 size: 14 residues.

There are a few counts of this clone. The V and J genes are TRBV2 and TRBJ1-6; perhaps TRBD1 as D (6 bases). There are 14 residues in the CDR3. Trimming stripped 6 bases from V and 10 bases from J, with 16 bases between. From germline, CDR1 is SNHLY and CDR2 FYNNEI. The CDR3 here is CASSPGVSSSPLHF. The CDR3 DNA reads as TGTGCCAGCAGCCCAGGGGTTTCTAGCTCACCCCTCCACTTT.

V is TRBV28 and J is TRBJ2-6; 10 bases are a match to TRBD1. CDR3 size: 19 residues. The J segment lost 4 bases and the V segment lost 2 bases, leaving 11 bases of the junction unmatched. CDR1 and CDR2 from the germline V gene are MDHEN and SYDVKM. The CDR3 here is CASSLIGPGQGSGANVLTF. CDR3 in DNA: TGTGCCAGCAGTTTAATTGGTCCGGGACAGGGGAGCGGGGCCAACGTCCTGACTTTC.

V and J are TRBV7-9 and TRBJ2-7; no clear D gene. The CDR3 extends over 12 amino acids. From germline, CDR1 is SEHNR and CDR2 FQNEAQ (reference sequence). The V end was cut by 5 bases, the J end by 4 bases, with 9 bases between. The CDR3, as DNA: TGTGCCAGCAGCCCCGGTGCGTACGAGCAGTACTTC. Its translation is CASSPGAYEQYF. The full variable domain, with the rest looked up from reference TRBV7-9 and TRBJ2-7, is DTGVSQNPRHKITKRGQNVTFRCDPISEHNRLYWYRQTLGQGPEFLTYFQNEAQLEKSRLLSDRFSAERPKGSFSTLEIQRTEQGDSAMYLCASSPGAYEQYFGPGTRLTVT.

The rearrangement links TRBV5-6 to TRBJ2-1; 7 bases match TRBD2. The CDR3 has 16 residues. After removal of 2 bases from V and 1 base from J, the junction contained 6 bases not matched to a gene. Germline V lookup: CDR1 SGHDT, CDR2 YYEEEE. The CDR3 sequence is CASSFQRGRSYNEQFF. The CDR3 DNA is TGTGCCAGCAGCTTCCAGCGGGGACGTTCCTACAATGAGCAGTTCTTC.

This chain uses TRBV4-1 with TRBJ2-3, with D unresolved. The CDR3 is made up of 16 amino acids. Germline values: CDR1 MGHRA, CDR2 YSYEKL. V lost 2 bases to trimming and J lost 2 bases, with 14 bases between them. The CDR3 sequence: CASSQSLGQSTDTQYF. The CDR3 DNA is TGCGCCAGCAGCCAATCCCTTGGCCAGTCCACAGATACGCAGTATTTT.

V usage is TRBV3-1 (or the pseudogene TRBV3-2) and J usage is TRBJ1-2, with 9 bases identical to TRBD1. CDR1 and CDR2 from the germline V gene are LGHDT and YNNKEL (reference sequence). The CDR3 totals 14 residues. J gave up 8 bases and V 5 bases, and 9 bases lay outside the gene matches. CDR3 bases: TGTGCCAGCAGCTCGGGACAGGGAGGAGAAGGCTACACCTTC. It codes for CASSSGQGGEGYTF.

V gene TRBV3-1 (or the pseudogene TRBV3-2) combines with J gene TRBJ2-7; perhaps TRBD2 as D (7 bases). Trimming removed 4 bases at V and 7 bases at J, with 23 bases between. The CDR3 is 16 residues long. CDR1 and CDR2 from the germline V gene are LGHDT and YNNKEL (reference sequence). This chain's CDR3 is CASSREGRAGANEQYF. The CDR3 DNA sequence: TGTGCCAGCAGCCGAGAGGGCAGGGCGGGGGCTAATGAGCAGTACTTC.

The chain links TRBV11-2 to TRBJ1-2; D is possibly TRBD1 (5 bases). The CDR3 is 15 residues long. Germline V gives CDR1 SGHAT, CDR2 FQNNGV. Trimming removed 5 bases from V and 3 bases from J, with 16 bases in between. CDR3 loop: CASSARAGTDYGYTF. CDR3 DNA sequence: TGTGCCAGCAGCGCAAGGGCGGGGACGGACTATGGCTACACCTTC.

The chain carries TRBV19 and TRBJ1-1; TRBD1 is a possible D gene (5 bases). Trimming shortened V by 5 bases and J by 4 bases, and 8 bases separated the two germline ends. This CDR3 has 12 residues. The germline CDR1 and CDR2 sequences are LNHDA and SQIVND (reference sequence). CDR3 sequence reads: CASSQGITEAFF. CDR3 nucleotide sequence: TGTGCCAGTAGTCAGGGAATCACTGAAGCTTTCTTT.

This clone occurred a few times. The rearrangement links TRBV7-9 to TRBJ1-4; no reliable D call. V was shortened by 3 bases and J by 2 bases, with 7 bases between the two germline ends. CDR3 length: 14 amino acids. Germline values: CDR1 SEHNR, CDR2 FQNEAQ (reference sequence). The CDR3, as DNA: TGTGCCAGCAGCTTCAGAGGGACTAATGAAAAACTGTTTTTT. Protein product: CASSFRGTNEKLFF.

This clone was recorded a few times. The same CDR3 is also encoded by other DNA sequences in this sample. The rearrangement uses TRBV5-6 and TRBJ1-2; D not certain. The germline gives CDR1 SGHDT, CDR2 YYEEEE. V dropped 0 bases and J dropped 4 bases, with 7 bases sitting between them. This CDR3 is 13 amino acids long. CDR3 coding DNA: TGTGCCAGCAGCTTGGGAGGGAGCTATGGCTACACCTTC. Translation gives CASSLGGSYGYTF.